The clone carrying this TCR beta chain was recorded a few times. Its antigen is unidentified. This CDR3 has 13 residues. Germline CDR1 and CDR2: SGHTA and FQGTGA. V trimming: 2 bases; J trimming: 5 bases; junction bases outside the gene matches: 0. The data are from a study of vaccination and CD4 T cells after COVID-19. Study information: Every participant had a vaccine, which was either BNT162b2 or mRNA-1273, given in two doses.

General study results and limits: A nonsignificant rise from roughly 22 to 38 was seen in the median number of SARS-CoV-2-reactive clonotypes.

Time point meaning: late sampling 161 to 241 days after vaccination in a few convalescent patients. Treatment in this sample: roughly 10-day PBMC culture with coronavirus spike peptide pools or control peptides (ViraFEST assay). The Oncomine TCR Beta short-read assay was applied to DNA of cultured CD4+ T cells. TCRdb called the PCR reads again in MiXCR, with one record for every CDR3 protein. Of about 20,000 distinct CDR3 sequences in the sample, less than 40% were seen once. The TCR was taken from a human donor who had recovered from COVID-19. The sequences come from CD4+ T cells from blood, cultured in vitro, collected about 7 months after SARS-CoV-2 vaccination. The chain carries TRBV7-3 and TRBJ2-1; 7 bases are a match to TRBD2. The CDR3 reads CASSLGRDNEQFF. CDR3 nucleotides: TGTGCCAGCAGCTTAGGGAGGGACAATGAGCAGTTCTTC. The variable domain in full, with the rest retrieved from reference TRBV7-3 and TRBJ2-1, is GAGVSQTPSNKVTEKGKYVELRCDPISGHTALYWYRQSLGQGPEFLIYFQGTGAADDSGLPNDRFFAVRPEGSVSTLKIQRTERGDSAVYLCASSLGRDNEQFFGPGTRLTVL.